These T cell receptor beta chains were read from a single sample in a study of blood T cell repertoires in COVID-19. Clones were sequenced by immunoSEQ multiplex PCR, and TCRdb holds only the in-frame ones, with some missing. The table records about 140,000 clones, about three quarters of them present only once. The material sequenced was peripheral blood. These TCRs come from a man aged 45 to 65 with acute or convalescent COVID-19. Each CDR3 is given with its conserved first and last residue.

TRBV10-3 CAISPGQGGFSPLHF
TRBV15 CATSRDSVGSEKLFF
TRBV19 CASSIAGQGFGNTIYF
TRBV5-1 CASSLGTAGYGYTF
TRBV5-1 CASHDTGGNEQFF
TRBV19 CASSIGGLRTEAFF
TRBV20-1 CSASHPQGTEAFF
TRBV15 CATSSIVQANTEAFF
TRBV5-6 CASSNLGDTSTNEKLFF
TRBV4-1 CASSPPGTSSYNEQFF
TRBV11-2 CASSSPGLVLNEQFF
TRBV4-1 CASSLTEIYEQYF
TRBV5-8 CASSLTGVEEKLFF
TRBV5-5 CASSLGLSVGEGTQYF
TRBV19 CASSIPGGSTEAFF
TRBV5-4 CASSLTSGGTDTQYF
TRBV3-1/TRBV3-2 CASSRRKGPSSNEKLFF
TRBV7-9 CASSLGLDWAGGANNEQFF
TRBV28 CASSVTGKGSPLHF
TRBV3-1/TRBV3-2 CASSHAAGREGYTF
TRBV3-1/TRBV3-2 CASSWSGEGTDTQYF
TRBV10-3 CAISGFSPGGYTF
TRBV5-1 CASSLAGARNTIYF
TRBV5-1 CASSPQVSRGKTNTGELFF
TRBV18 CASSPGQGANEKLFF
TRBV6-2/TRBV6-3 CASSYSPAGLRNSPLHF
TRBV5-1 CASATPGTPNYGYTF
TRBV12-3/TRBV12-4 CASRDSSNQPQHF
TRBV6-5 CASTSGGLGIGELFF
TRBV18 CASSPQGFVSGNTIYF
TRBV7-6 CASSLVAISTDTQYF
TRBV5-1 CASSPDPGGNQPQHF
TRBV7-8 CASSLDSGGGETQYF
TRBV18 CASSPRRAEAFF
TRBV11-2 CASSTQRVRVASGGGEQFF
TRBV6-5 CASSYSRGNSGNTIYF